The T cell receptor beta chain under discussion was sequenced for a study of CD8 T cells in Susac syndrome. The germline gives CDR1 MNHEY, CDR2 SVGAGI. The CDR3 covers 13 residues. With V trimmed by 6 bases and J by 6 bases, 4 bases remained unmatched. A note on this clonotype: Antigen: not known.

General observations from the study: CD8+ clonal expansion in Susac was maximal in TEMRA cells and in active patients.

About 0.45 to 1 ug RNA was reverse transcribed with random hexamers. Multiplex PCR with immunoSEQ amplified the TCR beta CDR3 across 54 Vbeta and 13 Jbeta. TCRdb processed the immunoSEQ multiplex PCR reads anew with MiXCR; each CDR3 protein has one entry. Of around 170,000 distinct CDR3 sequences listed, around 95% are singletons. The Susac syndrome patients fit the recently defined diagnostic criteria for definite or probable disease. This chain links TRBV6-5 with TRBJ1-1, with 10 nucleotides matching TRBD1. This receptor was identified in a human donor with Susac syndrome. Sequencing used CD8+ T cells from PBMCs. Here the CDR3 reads CASRRQGAAEAFF. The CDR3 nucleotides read TGTGCCAGCAGGCGACAGGGGGCGGCTGAAGCTTTCTTT.